This entry is about one T cell receptor (beta chain). Its binding antigen is unknown. The sample holds no much larger clone one base away, and base qualities are not on file. Each donor gave one peripheral blood draw, averaging around 120 mL, which was collected into heparinised tubes. Naive, central memory, regulatory and stem cell-like memory CD4+ T cells were sorted on a BD FACSAria II using a panel including CD45RO, CCR7, CD25, CD127, CD95 and CD27. A purity above 98% was achieved for all sorted populations. PBMCs were isolated immediately by Lymphoprep density gradient centrifugation and stained directly without culture. So that batch effects would be minimized, each experiment stained and sorted samples in pairs, pairing one healthy donor with one patient. The entry originates in a study of beta chain features in type 1 diabetes (dated by TCRdb to the late 2010s). For the study in its entirety: No differences in mean age, gender distribution, total cell number or subset yield were found between patients and healthy donors. Regulatory and stem cell-like memory subsets were obtained from only 8 patients and roughly 8 healthy donors, while naive and central memory subsets were obtained from all 30 or so donors. The study compared TCRB repertoires of sorted circulating CD4+ T cell subsets between recently diagnosed type 1 diabetes patients and matched healthy donors. A total of 107,917,701 sorted cells were examined across all samples, and the number of cells per subset was strongly correlated with RNA yield. Broad study findings and their caveats: At VDJ recombination sites, patients with type 1 diabetes made fewer insertions and deleted more nucleotides, a pattern implying thymic rearrangement abnormalities. PCR might favor shorter templates, but patient and control samples were amplified and corrected together, so any skew would affect both groups equally. HLA sub-analyses involved small numbers of individuals, so any influence of HLA type on TCRB rearrangement remained unresolved. The naive, central memory and regulatory TCRB repertoires appeared to resemble one another more closely among patients than among healthy donors. A moderate but significant shortening of TCRB CDR3 length was observed in type 1 diabetes patients in all four CD4+ subsets. Sequencing cDNA rather than genomic DNA could over-represent highly expressing activated cells, although activation and CD3 levels did not differ between groups.

The entire isolated RNA was reverse transcribed using the High Capacity cDNA Reverse Transcription Kit, and thus expressed TCRB transcripts were sequenced. Stem cell-like memory T cell samples underwent survey-depth immunoSEQ sequencing, averaging about 1 million total reads per sample. Sorted cells were lysed in RLT buffer, and RNA was extracted using DNase-treated RNeasy Micro or Mini kits according to cell number. To prevent cross-contamination, each cell subset was processed individually, whereas patient and healthy donor samples were processed jointly. TCRB sequences were amplified from cDNA with the immunoSEQ multiplex PCR, producing 87-bp fragments spanning the CDR3 region. The amplicons were sequenced using the Illumina HiSeq platform. Turning to the authors' computational methods: Synthetic template baselines were used to correct PCR bias computationally, reads within Hamming distance 2 were collapsed, and singletons that could not be merged were discarded. Reads were aligned against IMGT so that V, D and J genes, CDR3 length and insertions or deletions at six rearrangement sites could be assigned. Within each subset, clonotype counts were normalized to sorted cell number, and only after that were true diversity and Gini coefficients computed with the tcR R package. Repertoire sharing was quantified using the overlap coefficient calculated on TCRB nucleotide sequences. TCRdb provides this immuneACCESS table in a form limited to in-frame rearrangements. Some clones are lacking; in checked studies, under half of them reflect an unresolved V gene, and why the rest are absent is not known. V, J and clone size are those of that table, while D and trimming were read from the DNA. The sample table records more than 85,000 clones; approximately 37% of these occur just once. The ten largest clones take up less than 0.08% of the sample.

Deletion took 6 bases off V and 0 bases off J, with a span of 14 bases between the germline ends. CDR1 is given as MNHEY and CDR2 as SMNVEV, both from the germline V gene (reference sequence). Measured from the cysteine to the phenylalanine, the CDR3 is 15 residues long. The DNA shown is the 45-base CDR3, in frame from base 1. The receptor was isolated from a woman aged 18-29 years in good health. The chain is made from TRBV27 and TRBJ2-5; TRBD2 could be the D gene, as 5 bases match. Material: stem cell memory CD4+ T cells from blood. Per the publication, the cell subset or site label means: stem cell-like memory CD4+ T cells. The DNA sequence is given as TGTGCCAGCAGCTTCATCTTCGGGGACCAAGAGACCCAGTACTTC. Translated, this gives CASSFIFGDQETQYF.